One and the same sample provided the 32 T cell receptor beta chains below, sequenced in a study of T cell changes during pregnancy in multiple sclerosis. The repertoire was sequenced with immunoSEQ multiplex PCR; TCRdb's copy has only in-frame clones and lacks some. The sample has around 86,000 clones; 85% to 95% are singletons. This specimen was peripheral blood, taken in the first trimester of pregnancy. The receptors here all came from a female donor with multiple sclerosis, enrolled in a pregnancy study.

The chain links TRBV11-2 to TRBJ1-1; D unresolved. The CDR3 length is 13 residues. Germline V CDR1 and CDR2: SGHAT, FQNNGV. Trimming shortened V by 5 bases and J by 1 base, and 8 bases separated the two germline ends. Here the CDR3 DNA reads TGTGCCAGCAGCGAAAAGAGGAACACTGAAGCTTTCTTT. Its protein product is CASSEKRNTEAFF.

J is TRBJ2-5 and V is TRBV4-2, with D possibly matching TRBD2 (6 bases). The V gene lost 6 bases and the J gene lost 5 bases, with 10 bases spanning the gap. This CDR3 is 12 amino acids long. Germline values: CDR1 LGHNA, CDR2 YNFKEQ. The CDR3 bases are TGTGCCAGCAGTGGGGACTCCGAGACCCAGTACTTC. This encodes CASSGDSETQYF.

The sample holds one count of this clone. The rearrangement uses TRBV27 and TRBJ2-7; 8 nucleotides match TRBD1. The V segment lost 5 bases and the J segment 2 bases; nucleotides outside the gene matches: 8. CDR3 length: 15 amino acids. CDR1 and CDR2 from the germline V gene are MNHEY and SMNVEV (reference sequence). CDR3 region: CASSAGTGRTYEQYF. The CDR3 DNA sequence: TGTGCCAGCAGTGCCGGGACAGGAAGGACCTACGAGCAGTACTTC.

This clone appeared a single time. The chain links TRBV14 to TRBJ2-3, with D possibly TRBD2 on 5 matching bases. V lost 4 bases to trimming and J lost 6 bases, with 14 bases between them. Germline lookup yields CDR1 SGHDN and CDR2 FVKESK. The CDR3 length is 14 residues. CDR3 protein: CASSLLLATDTQYF. In nucleotides, the CDR3 is TGTGCCAGCAGCCTACTTCTAGCTACGGATACGCAGTATTTT.

This clone appeared once. The chain is built from TRBV5-1 and TRBJ1-3; D may be TRBD1 (5 bases). Germline CDR1 SGHRS, CDR2 YFSETQ. The V end lost 3 bases, the J end lost 0 bases, and 13 bases lay between the germline ends. There are 16 residues in the CDR3. CDR3 bases: TGCGCCAGCAGCTCGGCGACAGCAAACTCTGGAAACACCATATATTTT. Protein: CASSSATANSGNTIYF.

J is TRBJ2-5 and V is TRBV11-2, with D uncertain. CDR1 SGHAT and CDR2 FQNNGV come from the germline V gene. This CDR3 comprises 15 residues. Trimming took off 5 bases at V and 0 bases at J, with 13 bases between the two ends. The CDR3 DNA reads TGTGCCAGCAGCCCTACCACGGTGTACCAAGAGACCCAGTACTTC. As protein: CASSPTTVYQETQYF.

The chain joins TRBV7-8 to TRBJ2-7; 7 nucleotides agree with TRBD1. CDR3 length: 15 residues. Unmatched junction bases numbered 13, after V lost 5 bases and J lost 6 bases. Germline values: CDR1 SGHVS, CDR2 FQNEAQ. Here the CDR3 reads CASSARQGALGEQYF. The DNA for the CDR3 is TGTGCCAGCAGCGCCAGACAGGGCGCACTGGGCGAGCAGTACTTC.

This chain connects TRBV19 to TRBJ2-7, with 8 bases identical to TRBD2. This CDR3 is built from 15 residues. Germline V gives CDR1 LNHDA, CDR2 SQIVND (reference sequence). V lost 3 bases to trimming and J lost 0 bases; unmatched junction nucleotides: 4. Here the CDR3 reads CASSMWRGVSYEQYF. The CDR3 DNA reads TGTGCCAGTAGTATGTGGCGGGGGGTCTCCTACGAGCAGTACTTC. The full variable domain, rest sourced from reference TRBV19 and TRBJ2-7, is DGGITQSPKYLFRKEGQNVTLSCEQNLNHDAMYWYRQDPGQGLRLIYYSQIVNDFQKGDIAEGYSVSREKKESFPLTVTSAQKNPTAFYLCASSMWRGVSYEQYFGPGTRLTVT.

The chain is built from TRBV7-8 and TRBJ2-7; 8 bases are shared with TRBD1. CDR1 and CDR2 from the germline V gene are SGHVS and FQNEAQ. The CDR3 consists of 15 residues. The junction had 9 bases not matched to a gene; V was cut back by 3 bases and J by 5 bases. The CDR3 reads CASSFAKGQVNEQYF. The CDR3 DNA sequence: TGTGCCAGCAGCTTTGCGAAGGGACAGGTGAACGAGCAGTACTTC. Full variable domain (remainder filled in from reference TRBV7-8 and TRBJ2-7): GAGVSQSPRYKVAKRGQDVALRCDPISGHVSLFWYQQALGQGPEFLTYFQNEAQLDKSGLPSDRFFAERPEGSVSTLKIQRTQQEDSAVYLCASSFAKGQVNEQYFGPGTRLTVT.

This clone was found once. The genes are TRBV6-5 and TRBJ2-2; D remains ambiguous. The CDR3 extends over 14 amino acids. V dropped 0 bases and J dropped 4 bases, with 6 bases sitting between them. The germline gives CDR1 MNHEY, CDR2 SVGAGI. Here the CDR3 DNA reads TGTGCCAGCAGTTACTCATTGAGCACCGGGGAGCTGTTTTTT. Protein sequence: CASSYSLSTGELFF.

This rearrangement joins TRBV6-5 to TRBJ1-1; D gene unclear. The ends were cut back, 3 bases at V and 2 bases at J, with 10 bases in the middle. Germline CDR1 reads MNHEY; CDR2 reads SVGAGI. The CDR3 sequence is 14 residues long. CDR3 nucleotides: TGTGCCAGCAGTTATTTGGACTTAAACACTGAAGCTTTCTTT. Translated: CASSYLDLNTEAFF.

This clone was seen just once. The chain carries TRBV5-4 and TRBJ2-7, with 9 bases lining up with TRBD1. Germline V CDR1 and CDR2: SGHNT, YYREEE (reference sequence). Losses at the gene ends were 4 bases for V and 10 bases for J; bases not matched to a gene: 18. This CDR3 spans 16 amino acids. The CDR3 spells CASSTAQTGGVSTQYF. The CDR3 DNA reads as TGTGCCAGCAGCACCGCCCAGACAGGGGGAGTCAGTACTCAGTACTTC.

The CDR3 bases are TGTGCCAGCAGCCAGACTTATACGCAGTATTTT. Translation: CASSQTYTQYF. The chain links TRBV14 to TRBJ2-3; D uncertain. V gave up 3 bases and J gave up 7 bases, with 5 bases separating them. The CDR3 totals 11 residues. The germline gives CDR1 SGHDN, CDR2 FVKESK.

The rearrangement uses TRBV5-5 and TRBJ2-1, with 7 bases aligning to TRBD1. Germline V CDR1 and CDR2: SGHKS, YYEKEE (reference sequence). The CDR3 spans 15 residues. Trimming removed 4 bases from V and 4 bases from J; junction bases left unmatched: 8. This chain's CDR3 is CASSLPGQIYNEQFF. CDR3 nucleotides: TGTGCCAGCAGCCTGCCGGGACAGATATACAATGAGCAGTTCTTC.

This sequence joins TRBV6-5 and TRBJ1-2; 12 bases match TRBD1. The CDR3 length is 14 residues. J lost 8 bases, V lost 6 bases, and 7 bases had no gene match. Germline CDR1 reads MNHEY; CDR2 reads SVGAGI. CDR3 in DNA: TGTGCCAGCAGGGGACAGGGGGCGTATCAGGGCTACACCTTC. Its protein product is CASRGQGAYQGYTF.

The chain combines TRBV6-5 with TRBJ2-1; 7 bases fit TRBD2. The J segment lost 10 bases and the V segment lost 6 bases, leaving 6 bases of the junction unmatched. Germline CDR1 and CDR2: MNHEY and SVGAGI. CDR3 length: 12 amino acids. The CDR3 sequence is CASRGLEGEQFF. CDR3 DNA sequence: TGTGCCAGCAGAGGACTAGAAGGCGAGCAGTTCTTC.

The chain joins TRBV11-2 to TRBJ2-6; 7 nucleotides agree with TRBD2. V was pared by 5 bases and J by 0 bases, with 7 bases of the junction left unmatched. Germline-derived CDR1 and CDR2 are SGHAT and FQNNGV. The CDR3 covers 17 residues. The CDR3 region has the DNA TGTGCCAGCAGCCCCGGACTAGTCAACTCTGGGGCCAACGTCCTGACTTTC. Translation: CASSPGLVNSGANVLTF.

V gene TRBV5-1 combines with J gene TRBJ2-5, with D uncertain. Germline loops: CDR1 SGHRS, CDR2 YFSETQ. V lost 4 bases to trimming and J lost 1 base, with 17 bases between them. This CDR3 has 16 amino acids. CDR3 sequence reads: CASSPSLFPPQETQYF. The CDR3 DNA reads TGCGCCAGCAGCCCCAGTCTTTTCCCCCCCCAAGAGACCCAGTACTTC.

The gene calls are TRBV18 and TRBJ2-3; 8 bases are shared with TRBD1. The CDR3 sequence is 15 residues long. V lost 6 bases, J lost 2 bases, and 7 bases stayed unmatched. Per germline, CDR1 KGHSH and CDR2 LQKENI. The DNA for the CDR3 is TGTGCCAGCTCCCCCAGGACAGGGCTCACAGATACGCAGTATTTT. Translated, it gives CASSPRTGLTDTQYF.

This clone has only a few counts. The rearrangement links TRBV18 to TRBJ1-1; no clear D gene. The ends were cut back, 4 bases at V and 11 bases at J, with 17 bases in the middle. This CDR3 comprises 13 residues. Germline V gives CDR1 KGHSH, CDR2 LQKENI. CDR3 sequence reads: CASSLTLPEEAFF. The CDR3 region has the DNA TGTGCCAGCTCACTCACTCTCCCCGAAGAGGCTTTCTTT.

V and J are TRBV6-6 and TRBJ2-7, with D tentatively TRBD1 (6 bases). The CDR3 is made up of 14 amino acids. V was clipped by 2 bases and J by 6 bases, with 14 bases between them. CDR1 MNHNY and CDR2 SVGAGI come from the germline V gene (reference sequence). CDR3 in amino acids: CASSYRAQGTEQYF. CDR3 in DNA: TGTGCCAGCAGTTACAGGGCTCAGGGGACCGAGCAGTACTTC.

The rearrangement joins TRBV5-4 to TRBJ2-7; 11 bases match TRBD2. There are 15 residues in the CDR3. Per the germline V gene, CDR1 is SGHNT and CDR2 is YYREEE (reference sequence). Germline trimming cut 3 bases from V and 3 bases from J; bases unmatched to any gene: 5. This CDR3 is CASSSPGTSGYEQYF. The CDR3 coding sequence is TGTGCCAGCAGCTCCCCCGGGACTAGCGGCTACGAGCAGTACTTC.

The chain uses TRBV5-1 and TRBJ1-3; 8 nucleotides line up with TRBD1. Per the germline V gene, CDR1 is SGHRS and CDR2 is YFSETQ. The CDR3 extends over 19 amino acids. Unmatched junction bases numbered 13, after V lost 2 bases and J lost 0 bases. The CDR3 is CASSFVPQTQGASGNTIYF. The CDR3 DNA sequence: TGCGCCAGCAGCTTCGTTCCACAAACCCAGGGGGCCTCTGGAAACACCATATATTTT.

The chain recombines TRBV7-9 with TRBJ2-5; 7 bases are shared with TRBD2. The length of the CDR3 is 16 residues. The germline gives CDR1 SEHNR, CDR2 FQNEAQ (reference sequence). V trimming: 4 bases; J trimming: 0 bases; junction bases outside the gene matches: 8. CDR3 residues: CASSSPSGAYQETQYF. In DNA form, the CDR3 reads TGTGCCAGCAGCTCCCCTAGCGGAGCTTACCAAGAGACCCAGTACTTC.

The chain joins TRBV27 to TRBJ2-3; D possibly corresponds to TRBD2 (5 bases). With 6 bases removed from V and 4 bases from J, the gap between germline ends came to 14 bases. CDR1 is MNHEY, CDR2 SMNVEV, per germline (reference sequence). CDR3 length: 14 amino acids. The CDR3 DNA reads TGTGCCAGCAGCCCCCTCGGGATTGCAGATACGCAGTATTTT. It translates to CASSPLGIADTQYF.

The chain is built from TRBV19 and TRBJ2-7; D may be TRBD1 (5 bases). CDR3 length equals 13 residues. Trimming took off 10 bases at V and 2 bases at J, with 15 bases between the two ends. Germline V gene sequence: CDR1 LNHDA, CDR2 SQIVND (reference sequence). CDR3 protein: CATVDRNTYEQYF. The CDR3, as DNA: TGTGCCACCGTTGACAGAAATACCTACGAGCAGTACTTC.

The chain couples TRBV11-2 to TRBJ2-4, with D possibly matching TRBD2 (7 bases). CDR1 SGHAT and CDR2 FQNNGV come from the germline V gene. The CDR3 is made up of 15 amino acids. Trimming shortened V by 2 bases and J by 6 bases, and 14 bases separated the two germline ends. The CDR3 bases are TGTGCCAGCAGCTTAACGGGGGGCGGTCGAAACATTCAGTACTTC. Translated: CASSLTGGGRNIQYF.

The CDR3 nucleotides are TGTGCCAGCAGTCTCAGGGGGGCTAACTATGGCTACACCTTC. This encodes CASSLRGANYGYTF. The genes are TRBV6-1 and TRBJ1-2; 7 bases map to TRBD1. The V segment lost 5 bases and the J segment 0 bases; nucleotides outside the gene matches: 3. The CDR3 loop spans 14 amino acids. Germline-derived CDR1 and CDR2 are MNHNS and SASEGT.

The rearrangement joins TRBV30 to TRBJ1-5; a possible D gene is TRBD1 (5 bases). This CDR3 contains 15 residues. Germline V gene sequence: CDR1 GTSNPN, CDR2 SVGIG (reference sequence). Between the trimmed V and J ends, which lost 0 bases and 2 bases, there was a span of 11 bases. The CDR3 nucleotides read TGTGCCTGGAGTGTACTCGGGGGTGGCAATCAGCCCCAGCATTTT. Amino acid sequence: CAWSVLGGGNQPQHF.

The chain has TRBV19 and TRBJ1-2; D ambiguous. This CDR3 spans 13 amino acids. The V end was cut by 5 bases, the J end by 2 bases, with 9 bases between. Germline V gene sequence: CDR1 LNHDA, CDR2 SQIVND (reference sequence). Written as DNA, the CDR3 is TGTGCCAGTAGTTTATCGCAGAACTATGGCTACACCTTC. This sequence encodes CASSLSQNYGYTF.

The rearrangement uses TRBV7-9 and TRBJ2-2; 7 bases map to TRBD2. The V and J ends lost 8 bases and 5 bases, in that order; junction bases with no gene match: 17. CDR1 is SEHNR and CDR2 is FQNEAQ in the germline V gene (reference sequence). This CDR3 has 17 amino acids. The CDR3 loop is CASPLPFQAGRTGELFF. In DNA form, the CDR3 reads TGTGCCAGCCCACTCCCATTTCAAGCGGGGAGGACCGGGGAGCTGTTTTTT.

The gene calls are TRBV27 and TRBJ1-5; possible D gene TRBD1, 6 bases. Trimming shortened V by 7 bases and J by 6 bases, and 13 bases separated the two germline ends. The germline V gene encodes CDR1 MNHEY and CDR2 SMNVEV (reference sequence). This CDR3 region has 13 residues. CDR3 loop: CASKGLGAQPQHF. In DNA form, the CDR3 reads TGTGCCAGCAAAGGACTGGGGGCTCAGCCCCAGCATTTT.